A selection of T cell receptor beta chains follows, all from one sample in a study of shared clonotypes between healthy human individuals. The data were produced by immunoSEQ multiplex PCR, yet TCRdb's version contains in-frame clones alone and is incomplete. The sample has about 320,000 clones; around 86% are singletons. The sample taken for sequencing was memory CD8+ T cells sorted from blood. Receptors originate from a man between 18 and 35 years old in good health. Both conserved end residues are part of each CDR3. The D gene is left open where the match is weak. Clone size is given for some rows only: seen once, a few or many times, or a class if the clone is expanded.

>TRBV30|.|TRBJ1-5|TRBD1
TGTGCCTGGAGTGGGGGGACAGTCGGCAATCAGCCCCAGCATTTT
CAWSGGTVGNQPQHF
>TRBV5-6|once|TRBJ2-7|TRBD1
TGTGCCAGCAGCACGGACAGGGGGAGCTCCTACGAGCAGTACTTC
CASSTDRGSSYEQYF
>TRBV7-9|.|TRBJ2-2|TRBD2
TGTGCCAGCAGCCAAACGACTTTGCGGGTAGCGGGTGACACCGGGGAGCTGTTTTTT
CASSQTTLRVAGDTGELFF
>TRBV30|once|TRBJ2-7|.
TGTGCCTGGAGTCGAGGTTACGAGCAGTACTTC
CAWSRGYEQYF
>TRBV18|.|TRBJ2-7|.
TGTGCCAGCTCCCCGACAGGCTACGAGCAGTACTTC
CASSPTGYEQYF
>TRBV28|.|TRBJ2-3|TRBD1
TGTGCCAGCAGGGGTGGGACAGGGGTATGGGCAGATACGCAGTATTTT
CASRGGTGVWADTQYF
>TRBV28|once|TRBJ1-4|.
TGTGCCAGCAGTTCGCCCAGTGACCAAGGGAAAAACCTGTTTTTT
CASSSPSDQGKNLFF
>TRBV30|.|TRBJ2-1|TRBD1
TGTGCCTGGGGACAGGGAAATGAGCAGTTCTTC
CAWGQGNEQFF
>TRBV5-1|.|TRBJ2-7|.
TGCGCCAGCAGCTTGGTGTCTAGTTACGAGCAGTACTTC
CASSLVSSYEQYF
>TRBV10-2|.|TRBJ2-7|TRBD2
TGCGCCAGCAGTGAGTGGGGTAGCGGGTCTTCCTACGAGCAGTACTTC
CASSEWGSGSSYEQYF
>TRBV12-2|.|TRBJ2-7|.
TGTGCAAGTCGCTACTGGGACAGGGTGATCGAGCAGTACTTC
CASRYWDRVIEQYF
>TRBV7-9|.|TRBJ2-1|.
TGTGCCAGCAGCTCTACCTTGACCAGCGGAGTTTACAATGAGCAGTTCTTC
CASSSTLTSGVYNEQFF
>TRBV19|few|TRBJ2-7|.
TGTGCCAGTAGTACCCTCCGGGCCTCCTACGAGCAGTACTTC
CASSTLRASYEQYF
>TRBV7-9|.|TRBJ2-7|.
TGTGCCAGCAGCTTACTAGACCCCTACGAGCAGTACTTC
CASSLLDPYEQYF
>TRBV5-1|.|TRBJ1-1|.
TGCGCCAGCAGCAGCTCCAGGGGATTTGAAGCTTTCTTT
CASSSSRGFEAFF
>TRBV21-1|.|TRBJ2-3|.
TGTGCCAGCAGCAAAGCTGGACCGGGCACAGATACGCAGTATTTT
CASSKAGPGTDTQYF
>TRBV11-2|.|TRBJ2-7|TRBD1
TGTGCCAGCAGGGACAGGGGAGTCGACGAGCAGTACTTC
CASRDRGVDEQYF
>TRBV11-2|.|TRBJ2-7|TRBD1
TGTGCCAGCAGCCTCCTCGGGACAGGGCTCGACGAGCAGTACTTC
CASSLLGTGLDEQYF
>TRBV19|many|TRBJ1-1|.
TGTGCCAGTAGCCAATTTCGGGGGACCCCCTTTGGAGCTTTCTTT
CASSQFRGTPFGAFF
>TRBV7-2|once|TRBJ1-4|.
TGTGCCAGCAGCTTACCTCCAAATGAAAAACTGTTTTTT
CASSLPPNEKLFF
>TRBV13|.|TRBJ2-2|TRBD2
TGTGCCAGCAGCTTCAATTTAGCGGGGGACGGGGAGCTGTTTTTT
CASSFNLAGDGELFF
>TRBV7-9|once|TRBJ1-6|.
TGTGCCAGCAGCTTAGGGAGCCTGGGAAATTCACCCCTCCACTTT
CASSLGSLGNSPLHF
>TRBV14|.|TRBJ2-7|TRBD1
TGTGCCAGCAGCGAAGCCCAGGGGGCTTACTACGAGCAGTACTTC
CASSEAQGAYYEQYF
>TRBV19|.|TRBJ1-6|.
TGTGCCAGTAATGTGGACCCAGGACCGAATTCACCCCTCCACTTT
CASNVDPGPNSPLHF
>TRBV10-2|once|TRBJ1-5|.
TGCGCCAGCAGTGAGGGGGGGGGCCAGCCCCAGCATTTT
CASSEGGGQPQHF
>TRBV4-3|.|TRBJ2-7|TRBD1
TGCGCCAGCAGCCAAGATTACGGGACAGGCTACTACGAGCAGTACTTC
CASSQDYGTGYYEQYF
>TRBV4-1|.|TRBJ1-6|.
TGCGCCAGCAGCCAAGGAGAAGGGCTTTCACCCCTCCACTTT
CASSQGEGLSPLHF
>TRBV10-3|.|TRBJ1-2|.
TGTGCCATCCTGGAGGGATTCAGCTATGGCTACACCTTC
CAILEGFSYGYTF
>TRBV21-1|few|TRBJ2-7|.
TGTGCCAGCAGCCTGGGGGAAAAATGCGAGCAGTACTTC
CASSLGEKCEQYF
>TRBV27|.|TRBJ2-3|.
TGTGCCAGCAGTTTAGTCGGGGGGCTGACAGATACGCAGTATTTT
CASSLVGGLTDTQYF
>TRBV27|once|TRBJ2-7|TRBD1
TGTGCCAGCAGTTTAAAGGGGGCATCATACGAGCAGTACTTC
CASSLKGASYEQYF
>TRBV2|.|TRBJ1-3|.
TGTGCCGGAGTAAGGTCAGGGAAACCGACTGGAAACACCATATATTTT
CAGVRSGKPTGNTIYF
>TRBV10-3|.|TRBJ1-2|TRBD1
TGTGCCATCAGTGAAGTTACGGGACAGGGGAACTATGGCTACACCTTC
CAISEVTGQGNYGYTF
>TRBV27|few|TRBJ2-6|.
TGTGCCAGCAGTTTATTTCGGGTGTCCGGGGCCAACGTCCTGACTTTC
CASSLFRVSGANVLTF
>TRBV6-5|.|TRBJ1-5|.
TGTGCCAGCAGTTCCGGCGGGGAGCCCCAGCATTTT
CASSSGGEPQHF
>TRBV28|.|TRBJ2-6|.
TGTGCCAGCTCTCTTCCTGGGGCCAACGTCCTGACTTTC
CASSLPGANVLTF
>TRBV6-5|.|TRBJ2-5|.
TGTGCCAGCAGTTACTGGGGGCAGCAAGAGACCCAGTACTTC
CASSYWGQQETQYF
>TRBV6-5|.|TRBJ2-1|TRBD1
TGTGCCAGCAGTCCCCGGGACAGGGGGTTCGATGAGCAGTTCTTC
CASSPRDRGFDEQFF
>TRBV6-5|.|TRBJ2-2|.
TGTGCCAGCAGTTACGAGGGAACCGGGGAGCTGTTTTTT
CASSYEGTGELFF